This T cell receptor beta chain was recorded in a study of T cells in Graves' hyperthyroidism and ophthalmopathy. This clonotype was seen more than once but under ten times. The junction had 6 bases not matched to a gene; V was cut back by 5 bases and J by 4 bases. CDR3 size: 14 residues. Germline V gene data show CDR1 as SGHTA and CDR2 as FQGNSA. TCR beta CDR3 regions were amplified from RNA. TCR CDR3 underwent first-round RT-PCR with the HTBI primer set. TCRdb reanalysed the multiplex PCR reads using MiXCR and keeps one entry per CDR3 protein. The data contain hundreds of thousands of distinct CDR3 sequences, around 15% of them seen just once; the ten biggest clones take up 4.3%.

The TCR comes from a woman between 40 and 50 years old with Graves' ophthalmopathy. The sequencing input was blood. The V call is TRBV7-2, the J call TRBJ2-3; 7 nucleotides agree with TRBD1. The CDR3 sequence is CASSRDSRSDTQYF. CDR3 DNA sequence: TGTGCCAGCAGCCGGGACAGTAGGTCAGATACGCAGTATTTT. Together with reference TRBV7-2 and TRBJ2-3, the CDR3 gives the full variable domain: GAGVSQSPSNKVTEKGKDVELRCDPISGHTALYWYRQSLGQGLEFLIYFQGNSAPDKSGLPSDRFSAERTGGSVSTLTIQRTQQEDSAVYLCASSRDSRSDTQYFGPGTRLTVL.